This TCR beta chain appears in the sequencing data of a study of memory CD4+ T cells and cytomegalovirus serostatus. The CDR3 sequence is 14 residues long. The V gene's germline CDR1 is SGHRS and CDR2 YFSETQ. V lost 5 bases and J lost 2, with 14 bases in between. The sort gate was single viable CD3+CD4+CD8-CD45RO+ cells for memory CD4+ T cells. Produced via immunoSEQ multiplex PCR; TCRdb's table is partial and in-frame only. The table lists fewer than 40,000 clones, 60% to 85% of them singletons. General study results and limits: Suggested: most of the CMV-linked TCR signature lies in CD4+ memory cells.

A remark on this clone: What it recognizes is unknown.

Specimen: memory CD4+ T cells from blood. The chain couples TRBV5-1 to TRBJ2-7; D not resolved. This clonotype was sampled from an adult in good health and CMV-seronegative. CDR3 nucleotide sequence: TGCGCCAGCAGACCAGACCCAGGAACCTACGAGCAGTACTTC. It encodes CASRPDPGTYEQYF.